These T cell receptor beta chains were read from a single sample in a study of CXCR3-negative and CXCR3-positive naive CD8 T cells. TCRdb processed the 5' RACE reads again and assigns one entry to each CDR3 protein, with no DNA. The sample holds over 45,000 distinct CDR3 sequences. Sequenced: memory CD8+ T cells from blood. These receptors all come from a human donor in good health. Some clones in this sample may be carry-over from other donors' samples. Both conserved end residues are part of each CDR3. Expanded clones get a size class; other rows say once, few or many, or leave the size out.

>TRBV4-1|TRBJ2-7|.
CASSFTGTSSYEQYF
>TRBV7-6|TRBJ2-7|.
CASSPPRPRGSYEQYF
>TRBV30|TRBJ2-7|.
CAWSVGAGAYEQYF
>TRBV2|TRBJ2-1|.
CASKSGTSGYNEQFF
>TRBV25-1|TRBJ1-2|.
CASSEYTGEGYTF
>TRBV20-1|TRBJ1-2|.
CSARDFREYGYTF
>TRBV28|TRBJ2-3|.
CASSGVGLAGGSTDTQYF
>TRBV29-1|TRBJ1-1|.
CSVDSGNGAFF
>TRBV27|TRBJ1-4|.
CASSFQPLDATNEKLFF
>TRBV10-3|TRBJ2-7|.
CAISGQGATYEQYF
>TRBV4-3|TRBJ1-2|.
CASSQEIGQREGYTF
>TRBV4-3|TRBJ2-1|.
CASSHGVGGYNEQFF
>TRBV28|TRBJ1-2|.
CASSPDDSYGYTF
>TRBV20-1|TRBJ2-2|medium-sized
CSATQPGFDTGELFF
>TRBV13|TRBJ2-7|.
CASSSSYEQYF
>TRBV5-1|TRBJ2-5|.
CASSTRTSGDLQETQYF
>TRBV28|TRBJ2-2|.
CASSLMGELFF
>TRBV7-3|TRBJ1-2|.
CASSPDIGLGYTF
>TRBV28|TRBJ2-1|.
CASRSAYNEQFF
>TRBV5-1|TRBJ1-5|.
CASSLGWGLNQPQHF
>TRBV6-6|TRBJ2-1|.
CASSYIGGGAFNEQFF
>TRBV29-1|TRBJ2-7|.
CSFTGTGVEQYF
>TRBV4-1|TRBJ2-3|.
CASSQDRDTQYF
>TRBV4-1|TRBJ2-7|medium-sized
CASSQEETRTRPYEQYF
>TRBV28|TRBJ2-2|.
CASSMQGALTGELFF
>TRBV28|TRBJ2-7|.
CASSFGGVFYEQYF